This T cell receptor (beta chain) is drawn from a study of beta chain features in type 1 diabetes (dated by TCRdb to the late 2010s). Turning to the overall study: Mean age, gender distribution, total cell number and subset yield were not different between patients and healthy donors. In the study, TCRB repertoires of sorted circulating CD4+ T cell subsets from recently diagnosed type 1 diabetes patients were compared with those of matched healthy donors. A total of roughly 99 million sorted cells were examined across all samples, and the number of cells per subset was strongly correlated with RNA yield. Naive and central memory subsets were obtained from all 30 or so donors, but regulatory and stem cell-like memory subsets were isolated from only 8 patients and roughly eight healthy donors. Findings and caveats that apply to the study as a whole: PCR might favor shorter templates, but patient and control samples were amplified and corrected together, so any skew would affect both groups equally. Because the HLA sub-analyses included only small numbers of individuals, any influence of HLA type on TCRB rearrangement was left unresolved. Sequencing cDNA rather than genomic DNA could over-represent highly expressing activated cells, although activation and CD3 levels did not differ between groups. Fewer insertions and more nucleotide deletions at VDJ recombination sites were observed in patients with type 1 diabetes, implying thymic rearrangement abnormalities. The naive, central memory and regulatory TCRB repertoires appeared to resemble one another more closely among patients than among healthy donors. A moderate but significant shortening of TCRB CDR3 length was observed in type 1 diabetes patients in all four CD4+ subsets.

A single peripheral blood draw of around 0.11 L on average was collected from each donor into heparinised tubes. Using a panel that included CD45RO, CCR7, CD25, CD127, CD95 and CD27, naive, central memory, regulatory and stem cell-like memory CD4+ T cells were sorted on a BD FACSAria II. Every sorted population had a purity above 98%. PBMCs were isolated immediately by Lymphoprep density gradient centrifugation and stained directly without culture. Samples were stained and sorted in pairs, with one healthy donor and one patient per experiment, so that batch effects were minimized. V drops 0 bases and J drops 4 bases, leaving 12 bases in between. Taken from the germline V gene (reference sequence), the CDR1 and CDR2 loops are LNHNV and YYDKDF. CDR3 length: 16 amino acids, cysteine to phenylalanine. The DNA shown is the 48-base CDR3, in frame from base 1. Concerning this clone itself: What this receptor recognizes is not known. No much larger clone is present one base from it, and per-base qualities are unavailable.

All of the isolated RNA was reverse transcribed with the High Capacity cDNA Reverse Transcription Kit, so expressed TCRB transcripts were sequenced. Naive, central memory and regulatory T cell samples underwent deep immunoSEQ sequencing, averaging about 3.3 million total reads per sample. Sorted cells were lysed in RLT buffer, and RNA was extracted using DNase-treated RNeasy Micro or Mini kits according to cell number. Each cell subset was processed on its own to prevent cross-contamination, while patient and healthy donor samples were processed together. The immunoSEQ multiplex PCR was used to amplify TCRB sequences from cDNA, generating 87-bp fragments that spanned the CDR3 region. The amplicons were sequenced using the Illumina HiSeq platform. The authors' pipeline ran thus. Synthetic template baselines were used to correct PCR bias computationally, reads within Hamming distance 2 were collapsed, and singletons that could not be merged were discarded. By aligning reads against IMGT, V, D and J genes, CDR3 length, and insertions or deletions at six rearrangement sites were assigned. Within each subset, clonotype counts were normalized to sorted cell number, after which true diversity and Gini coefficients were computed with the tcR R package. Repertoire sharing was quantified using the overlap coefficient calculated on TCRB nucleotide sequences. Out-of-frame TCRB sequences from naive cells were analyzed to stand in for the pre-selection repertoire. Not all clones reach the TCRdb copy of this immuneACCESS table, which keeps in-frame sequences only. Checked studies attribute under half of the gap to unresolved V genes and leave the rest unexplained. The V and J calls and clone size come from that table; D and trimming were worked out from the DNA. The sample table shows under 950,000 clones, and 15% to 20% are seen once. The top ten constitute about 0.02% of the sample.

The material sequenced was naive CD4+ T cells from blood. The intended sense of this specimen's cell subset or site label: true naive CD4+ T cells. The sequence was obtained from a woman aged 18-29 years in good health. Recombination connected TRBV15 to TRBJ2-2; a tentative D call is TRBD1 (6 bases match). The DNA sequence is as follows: TGTGCCACCAGCAGAGATTGGGACATACCCACCGGGGAGCTGTTTTTT. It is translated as CATSRDWDIPTGELFF.